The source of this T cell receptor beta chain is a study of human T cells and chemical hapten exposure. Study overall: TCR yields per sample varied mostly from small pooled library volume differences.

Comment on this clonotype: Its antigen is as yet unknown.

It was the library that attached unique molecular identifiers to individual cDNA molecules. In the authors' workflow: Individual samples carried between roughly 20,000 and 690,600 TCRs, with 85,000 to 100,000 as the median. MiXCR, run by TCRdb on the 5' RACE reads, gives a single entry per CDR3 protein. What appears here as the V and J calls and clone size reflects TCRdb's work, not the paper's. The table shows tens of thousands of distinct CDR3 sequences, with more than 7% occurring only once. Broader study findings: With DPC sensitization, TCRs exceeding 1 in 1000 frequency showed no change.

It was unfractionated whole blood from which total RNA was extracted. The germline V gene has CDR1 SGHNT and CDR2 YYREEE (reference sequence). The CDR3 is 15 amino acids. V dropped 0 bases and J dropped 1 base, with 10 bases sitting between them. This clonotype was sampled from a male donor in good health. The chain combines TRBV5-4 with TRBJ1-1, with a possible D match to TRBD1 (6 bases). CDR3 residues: CASSLVAGANTEAFF. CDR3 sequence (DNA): TGTGCCAGCAGCTTGGTAGCAGGGGCGAACACTGAAGCTTTCTTT. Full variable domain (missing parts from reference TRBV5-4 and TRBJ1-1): ETGVTQSPTHLIKTRGQQVTLRCSSQSGHNTVSWYQQALGQGPQFIFQYYREEENGRGNFPPRFSGLQFPNYSSELNVNALELDDSALYLCASSLVAGANTEAFFGQGTRLTVV.